These 5 T cell receptor beta chains were sequenced from one sample in a study of human T cells and chemical hapten exposure. Using its own MiXCR run on the RACE reads, TCRdb lists one record per CDR3 protein. This sample yields more than 150,000 distinct CDR3 sequences, of which around 25% are seen a single time; approximately 2.3% belongs to the top ten. As for time point: patch test 3, about 24 weeks after DPC sensitization. Treatment noted: therapeutic diphenylcyclopropenone sensitization with weekly scalp DPC. The specimen was whole blood, collected in connection with sensitization to the hapten diphenylcyclopropenone (DPC). All receptors come from a woman in her forties with alopecia areata. Some clones in this sample may be carry-over from other donors' samples.

Note on this clonotype: Since no conserved phenylalanine or tryptophan closes the CDR3, a read error is the likely cause. The rearrangement uses TRBV15 and TRBJ2-1, with 9 nucleotides matching TRBD2. V lost 1 base, J lost 10 bases, and 11 bases stayed unmatched. The germline V gene has CDR1 LNHNV and CDR2 YYDKDF (reference sequence). This CDR3 is 16 amino acids long. The CDR3 loop is CATSRARGLAGGEQFS. CDR3 DNA: TGTGCCACCAGCAGAGCTAGGGGACTAGCAGGGGGGGAGCAGTTCTCC.

There are a few counts of this clonotype. This sequence joins TRBV6-5 and TRBJ1-2; possible D gene TRBD1, 5 bases. The V end lost 6 bases, the J end lost 8 bases, and 22 bases lay between the germline ends. This CDR3 has 15 residues. CDR1 is MNHEY and CDR2 is SVGAGI in the germline V gene. The CDR3 loop is CASRTPTGAHGGYTF. CDR3 nucleotides: TGTGCCAGCAGAACACCTACCGGGGCCCATGGGGGCTACACCTTC.

CDR3 nucleotides: TGTGCCACCGCAACCGCGGGCCGTACCTCTAGCACAGATACGCAGTATTTT. Translating it yields CATATAGRTSSTDTQYF. V is TRBV10-3 and J is TRBJ2-3, with D possibly TRBD2 on 5 matching bases. The CDR3 is 17 residues long. Germline V gene lookup returns CDR1 ENHRY and CDR2 SYGVKD. Trimming shortened V by 10 bases and J by 0 bases, and 23 bases separated the two germline ends.

This clonotype was observed a few times. The chain couples TRBV6-5 to TRBJ2-5, with D perhaps TRBD1 (5 bases). V was trimmed by 2 bases and J by 3 bases, leaving 7 bases between them. CDR1 and CDR2 from the germline V gene are MNHEY and SVGAGI. CDR3 size: 13 residues. CDR3 region: CASSYGAEETQYF. Here the CDR3 DNA reads TGTGCCAGCAGTTACGGGGCAGAAGAGACCCAGTACTTC.

The table lists this clonotype with many counts. V is TRBV7-6 and J is TRBJ1-4, with D unresolved. Germline lookup yields CDR1 SGHVS and CDR2 FNYEAQ. This CDR3 contains 15 residues. V was pared by 1 base and J by 7 bases, with 13 bases between. The CDR3 coding sequence is TGTGCCAGCAGCTTAGGAGGGCTTAATGCTGAAAAACTGTTTTTT. Its translation: CASSLGGLNAEKLFF.